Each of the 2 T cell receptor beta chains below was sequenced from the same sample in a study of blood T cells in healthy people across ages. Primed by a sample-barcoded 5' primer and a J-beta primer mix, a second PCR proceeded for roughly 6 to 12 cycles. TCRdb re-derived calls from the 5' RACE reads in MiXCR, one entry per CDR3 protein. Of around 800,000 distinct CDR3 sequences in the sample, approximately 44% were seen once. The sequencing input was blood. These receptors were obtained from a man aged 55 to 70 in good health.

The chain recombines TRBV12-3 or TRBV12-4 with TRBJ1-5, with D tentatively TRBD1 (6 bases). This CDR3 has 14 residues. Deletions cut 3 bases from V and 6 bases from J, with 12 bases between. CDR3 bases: TGTGCCAGCAGTTTGGGGGGCTGGGGTCAGCCCCAGCATTTT. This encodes CASSLGGWGQPQHF.

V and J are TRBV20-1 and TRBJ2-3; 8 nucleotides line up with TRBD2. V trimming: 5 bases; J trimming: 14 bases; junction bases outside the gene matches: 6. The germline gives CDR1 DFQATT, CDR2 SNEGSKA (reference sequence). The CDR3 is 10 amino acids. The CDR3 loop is CSAAGLDVYF. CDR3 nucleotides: TGCAGTGCTGCGGGACTAGACGTGTATTTT.